The sequence of this TCR beta chain was determined in a study of multiple sclerosis patients with progressive multifocal leukoencephalopathy. Study results and limitations: Lower normalized Shannon entropy suggested reduced TRB diversity in most PML patients. No common TRBV or TRBJ usage or pairing appeared at PML.

Sequencing used immunoSEQ multiplex PCR; TCRdb keeps in-frame clones, though not all of them. This sample yields tens of thousands of clones, of which approximately 85% are seen a single time; around 12% belongs to the top ten. Time point reported: time of PML onset. As for this clone: No antigen is known for it.

CDR3 length: 14 residues. J lost 2 bases, V lost 0 bases, and 0 bases had no gene match. The V gene's germline CDR1 is SGHAT and CDR2 FQNNGV. The material was PBMCs, obtained from a patient treated with natalizumab. The sequence came from a woman aged 25 to 45 with progressive multifocal leukoencephalopathy. The chain is built from TRBV11-2 and TRBJ2-7, with 8 positions matching TRBD1. The CDR3 DNA reads TGTGCCAGCAGCTTAGAGGACAGGGCCTACGAGCAGTACTTC. Its protein product is CASSLEDRAYEQYF. Variable domain in full (rest from reference TRBV11-2 and TRBJ2-7): EAGVAQSPRYKIIEKRQSVAFWCNPISGHATLYWYQQILGQGPKLLIQFQNNGVVDDSQLPKDRFSAERLKGVDSTLKIQPAKLEDSAVYLCASSLEDRAYEQYFGPGTRLTVT.